This TCR beta chain appears in the sequencing data of a study of blood T cell repertoires in COVID-19. About the study: In each case, the material was cDNA or gDNA derived from T cells, B-cell-depleted T cells, or PBMCs.

Sequencing used immunoSEQ multiplex PCR; TCRdb keeps in-frame clones, though not all of them. The profile shows some 270,000 clones, roughly 88% of them singletons. CDR3 length: 13 amino acids. Germline V gene sequence: CDR1 LNHDA, CDR2 SQIVND (reference sequence). Trimming removed 5 bases from V and 5 bases from J, with 9 bases in between. Sequenced: peripheral blood. This receptor was taken from a woman aged 80 or over with COVID-19, enrolled during active disease. The chain uses TRBV19 and TRBJ2-2; D not resolved. The DNA for the CDR3 is TGTGCCAGTAGTCCGCGAAGTACCGGGGAGCTGTTTTTT. The encoded protein is CASSPRSTGELFF.